This passage covers 24 T cell receptor beta chains from one sample sequenced in a study of beta chain features in type 1 diabetes. Since all of the isolated RNA was reverse transcribed, expressed TCRB transcripts were what got sequenced. Assay used: immunoSEQ multiplex PCR; TCRdb lists only in-frame clones, some missing. The sample includes approximately 120,000 clones, 40% of them seen just once. The sequenced material came from stem cell memory CD4+ T cells from blood. The receptor source for this set is a woman aged 18-29 years in good health.

The chain couples TRBV27 to TRBJ1-5; 9 positions agree with TRBD1. Germline values: CDR1 MNHEY, CDR2 SMNVEV (reference sequence). This CDR3 comprises 15 residues. The V gene end was trimmed by 5 bases and the J gene end by 7 bases; junction bases not matched to a gene: 9. CDR3: CASSITGTGHQPQHF. The DNA for the CDR3 is TGTGCCAGCAGTATAACTGGGACAGGGCACCAGCCCCAGCATTTT.

This clone occurred a few times. This sequence joins TRBV19 and TRBJ2-5; no reliable D call. Trimming took 5 bases from V and 7 from J, leaving 14 bases between them. Germline CDR1 is LNHDA and CDR2 is SQIVND (reference sequence). The CDR3 loop spans 13 amino acids. In nucleotides, the CDR3 is TGTGCCAGTAGTGCGACTCGCAGCGTGACCCAGTACTTC. Amino acid sequence: CASSATRSVTQYF.

In regard to this clone: At the DNA level, this CDR3 is encoded by other sequences in the same sample as well. The rearrangement links TRBV4-3 to TRBJ1-5; D is uncertain. CDR1 is LGHNA and CDR2 is YSLEER in the germline V gene. The CDR3 sequence is 15 residues long. The ends were cut back, 0 bases at V and 4 bases at J, with 10 bases in the middle. The CDR3 region is CASSQDSGANQPQHF. For the CDR3, the DNA is TGCGCCAGCAGCCAAGATAGTGGAGCAAATCAGCCCCAGCATTTT.

This rearrangement joins TRBV29-1 to TRBJ2-5; 9 nucleotides agree with TRBD2. The CDR3 is 12 amino acids. With 6 bases clipped from V and 4 bases from J, the junction kept 3 bases outside the gene matches. Germline CDR1 and CDR2: SQVTM and ANQGSEA. This chain's CDR3 is CSVRGGVETQYF. The CDR3 DNA sequence: TGCAGCGTCCGCGGGGGGGTAGAGACCCAGTACTTC.

The DNA for the CDR3 is TGTGCCAGCAGTTACACAACAAACTATGGCTACACCTTC. It is translated as CASSYTTNYGYTF. The chain recombines TRBV6-5 with TRBJ1-2; D gene unclear. Between the trimmed V and J ends, which lost 2 bases and 2 bases, there was a span of 6 bases. The CDR3 sequence is 13 residues long. From germline, CDR1 is MNHEY and CDR2 SVGAGI.

This clone was recorded a few times. This chain connects TRBV29-1 to TRBJ1-5; no definite D call. The CDR3 runs 13 residues. Germline CDR1 is SQVTM and CDR2 is ANQGSEA. The ends were cut back, 5 bases at V and 4 bases at J, with 12 bases in the middle. CDR3 DNA sequence: TGCAGCGTTAAAGGGCTCCCTAATCAGCCCCAGCATTTT. Protein product: CSVKGLPNQPQHF. Full variable domain (rest looked up from reference TRBV29-1 and TRBJ1-5): SAVISQKPSRDICQRGTSLTIQCQVDSQVTMMFWYRQQPGQSLTLIATANQGSEATYESGFVIDKFPISRPNLTFSTLTVSNMSPEDSSIYLCSVKGLPNQPQHFGDGTRLSIL.

Only a few counts were recorded for this clone. This chain joins TRBV19 and TRBJ2-2, with TRBD1 as a possible D gene (6 bases). Per the germline V gene, CDR1 is LNHDA and CDR2 is SQIVND (reference sequence). Trimming took 10 bases from V and 4 from J, leaving 22 bases between them. This CDR3 contains 16 residues. CDR3 residues: CATKPQGPRGTGELFF. CDR3 coding DNA: TGTGCCACCAAACCCCAGGGGCCCCGAGGCACCGGGGAGCTGTTTTTT.

The chain combines TRBV19 with TRBJ1-5, with a possible D match to TRBD1 (6 bases). The V gene's germline CDR1 is LNHDA and CDR2 SQIVND (reference sequence). The CDR3 is made up of 15 amino acids. V lost 3 bases, J lost 4 bases, and 13 bases lay in between. CDR3 residues: CASSIGQTRNQPQHF. CDR3 DNA sequence: TGTGCCAGTAGTATCGGACAGACACGAAATCAGCCCCAGCATTTT.

The chain carries TRBV6-1 and TRBJ1-1; D not resolved. Trimming cost V 7 bases and J 1 base, with 16 bases left between them. This CDR3 has 15 residues. Germline loops: CDR1 MNHNS, CDR2 SASEGT. CDR3 bases: TGTGCCAGCACATCGAATACTTATAGGAACACTGAAGCTTTCTTT. Amino acid sequence: CASTSNTYRNTEAFF.

The rearrangement uses TRBV7-9 and TRBJ2-2; tentative D call: TRBD1 (5 bases). V lost 0 bases and J 1 base, leaving 6 bases between the germline ends. Germline V lookup: CDR1 SEHNR, CDR2 FQNEAQ (reference sequence). The CDR3 is 15 amino acids. The CDR3 protein is CASSLAGQNTGELFF. Written as DNA, the CDR3 is TGTGCCAGCAGCTTAGCGGGGCAGAACACCGGGGAGCTGTTTTTT.

The gene calls are TRBV6-1 and TRBJ2-1; 9 bases fit TRBD2. The germline V gene has CDR1 MNHNS and CDR2 SASEGT. J gave up 8 bases and V 1 base, and 6 bases lay outside the gene matches. The CDR3 covers 15 residues. DNA of the CDR3: TGTGCCAGCAGTGAAGGGGCGGGAGGGGTCGATGAGCAGTTCTTC. This gives the protein CASSEGAGGVDEQFF.

This clone has a handful of counts. V gene TRBV5-1 combines with J gene TRBJ2-3; 10 bases are shared with TRBD2. This CDR3 spans 16 amino acids. CDR1 SGHRS and CDR2 YFSETQ come from the germline V gene. Trimming cost V 0 bases and J 4 bases; bases outside gene matches: 5. The CDR3 is CASSLVLAGRSDTQYF. The CDR3 nucleotides are TGCGCCAGCAGCTTGGTACTAGCGGGGAGATCAGATACGCAGTATTTT.

The chain is built from TRBV7-2 and TRBJ2-5; 7 nucleotides match TRBD2. The V gene's germline CDR1 is SGHTA and CDR2 FQGNSA. There are 15 residues in the CDR3. V dropped 3 bases and J dropped 9; count of bases not matched to a gene: 13. CDR3 loop: CASSFGLEGWEAQYF. Here the CDR3 DNA reads TGTGCCAGCAGCTTCGGACTAGAAGGTTGGGAGGCCCAGTACTTC.

This clone has just a few counts. The chain couples TRBV5-1 to TRBJ2-1, with 13 bases aligning to TRBD2. Germline lookup yields CDR1 SGHRS and CDR2 YFSETQ. The CDR3 runs 16 residues. J gave up 5 bases and V 0 bases, and 2 bases lay outside the gene matches. The CDR3 DNA reads as TGCGCCAGCAGCTTGGGGGGGACTAGCGGGAACAATGAGCAGTTCTTC. Translation gives CASSLGGTSGNNEQFF. The entire variable domain, with the rest obtained from reference TRBV5-1 and TRBJ2-1, is as follows: KAGVTQTPRYLIKTRGQQVTLSCSPISGHRSVSWYQQTPGQGLQFLFEYFSETQRNKGNFPGRFSGRQFSNSRSEMNVSTLELGDSALYLCASSLGGTSGNNEQFFGPGTRLTVL.

This clone was seen just once. This chain links TRBV28 with TRBJ1-1; 7 nucleotides match TRBD1. Germline-derived CDR1 and CDR2 are MDHEN and SYDVKM. The CDR3 sequence is 15 residues long. Trimming took 5 bases from V and 0 from J; bases not matched to a gene: 6. The CDR3, as DNA: TGTGCCAGCAGTCGCCCGACAGGGATGAACACTGAAGCTTTCTTT. Translating gives CASSRPTGMNTEAFF.

The CDR3 loop is CASSPPWQAGRGEQYF. Here the CDR3 DNA reads TGTGCCAGCTCACCACCGTGGCAGGCCGGGAGGGGCGAGCAGTACTTC. The chain uses TRBV18 and TRBJ2-7; the match to TRBD2 covers 8 bases. With 0 bases clipped from V and 6 bases from J, the junction kept 10 bases outside the gene matches. CDR1 is KGHSH, CDR2 LQKENI, per germline. This CDR3 is built from 16 residues. Drawing the rest from reference TRBV18 and TRBJ2-7, the complete variable domain is NAGVMQNPRHLVRRRGQEARLRCSPMKGHSHVYWYRQLPEEGLKFMVYLQKENIIDESGMPKERFSAEFPKEGPSILRIQQVVRGDSAAYFCASSPPWQAGRGEQYFGPGTRLTVT.

V is TRBV5-1 and J is TRBJ2-2; D perhaps matches TRBD2 (5 bases). Germline loops: CDR1 SGHRS, CDR2 YFSETQ. The CDR3 runs to 14 residues. Trimming left V 0 bases short and J 4 bases short, with 7 bases between. CDR3 loop: CASSLGEGTGELFF. DNA of the CDR3: TGCGCCAGCAGCTTGGGTGAGGGCACCGGGGAGCTGTTTTTT.

This chain joins TRBV5-1 and TRBJ2-2; 7 bases agree with TRBD2. V shed 2 bases, J shed 2 bases, and the junction held 3 bases outside the gene matches. The CDR3 contains 15 residues. CDR1 and CDR2 from the germline V gene are SGHRS and YFSETQ. The CDR3 DNA reads as TGCGCCAGCAGCTTAGGACTAGTTAACACCGGGGAGCTGTTTTTT. Translated: CASSLGLVNTGELFF.

This chain joins TRBV29-1 and TRBJ2-7, with 10 bases identical to TRBD2. The CDR3 spans 15 residues. Germline V gives CDR1 SQVTM, CDR2 ANQGSEA. V shed 5 bases and J 3 bases; nucleotides not matched to a gene: 10. The CDR3, as DNA: TGCAGCGTTCAAGCCCTAGCGGGAGCCCGCTACGAGCAGTACTTC. Translating gives CSVQALAGARYEQYF.

The J gene is TRBJ1-2, the V gene TRBV4-1; no clear D gene. Trimming took off 1 base at V and 5 bases at J, with 14 bases between the two ends. The CDR3 has 15 amino acids. Germline V lookup: CDR1 MGHRA, CDR2 YSYEKL. Written as DNA, the CDR3 is TGCGCCAGCAGCCAAGGATTAGCAGTCGATTATGGCTACACCTTC. This codes for CASSQGLAVDYGYTF.

This clone has a handful of counts. The chain employs TRBV7-2 and TRBJ2-5, with TRBD1 as a possible D gene (5 bases). Germline V gene lookup returns CDR1 SGHTA and CDR2 FQGNSA. Trimming took 0 bases from V and 2 from J, leaving 10 bases between them. The CDR3 is 15 amino acids. The CDR3 DNA follows: TGTGCCAGCAGCTTAGCAGGGGTGCTACAAGAGACCCAGTACTTC. Translated: CASSLAGVLQETQYF.

The genes are TRBV5-1 and TRBJ1-2; D is unresolved. Trimming left V 0 bases short and J 4 bases short, with 13 bases between. Looked up from germline, CDR1 is SGHRS and CDR2 is YFSETQ. The CDR3 length is 15 residues. CDR3 sequence reads: CASSLAYTVLYGYTF. The DNA of the CDR3 is TGCGCCAGCAGCTTGGCCTATACGGTACTCTATGGCTACACCTTC.

The CDR3 region has the DNA TGTGCCAGCAGTTCCCGCGGGGGGGGGACTAACTATGGCTACACCTTC. This translates into CASSSRGGGTNYGYTF. The chain links TRBV27 to TRBJ1-2, with D perhaps TRBD1 (5 bases). The V gene's germline CDR1 is MNHEY and CDR2 SMNVEV (reference sequence). Between the trimmed V and J ends, which lost 4 bases and 0 bases, there was a span of 15 bases. This CDR3 region has 16 residues.

This chain uses TRBV7-9 with TRBJ2-5, with 13 nucleotides matching TRBD2. Germline V gene data show CDR1 as SEHNR and CDR2 as FQNEAQ (reference sequence). The CDR3 runs to 16 residues. After removal of 5 bases from V and 4 bases from J, the junction contained 7 bases not matched to a gene. CDR3 coding DNA: TGTGCCAGCAGCCCCGGGACTAGCGGGAACGGAGAGACCCAGTACTTC. Protein product: CASSPGTSGNGETQYF.